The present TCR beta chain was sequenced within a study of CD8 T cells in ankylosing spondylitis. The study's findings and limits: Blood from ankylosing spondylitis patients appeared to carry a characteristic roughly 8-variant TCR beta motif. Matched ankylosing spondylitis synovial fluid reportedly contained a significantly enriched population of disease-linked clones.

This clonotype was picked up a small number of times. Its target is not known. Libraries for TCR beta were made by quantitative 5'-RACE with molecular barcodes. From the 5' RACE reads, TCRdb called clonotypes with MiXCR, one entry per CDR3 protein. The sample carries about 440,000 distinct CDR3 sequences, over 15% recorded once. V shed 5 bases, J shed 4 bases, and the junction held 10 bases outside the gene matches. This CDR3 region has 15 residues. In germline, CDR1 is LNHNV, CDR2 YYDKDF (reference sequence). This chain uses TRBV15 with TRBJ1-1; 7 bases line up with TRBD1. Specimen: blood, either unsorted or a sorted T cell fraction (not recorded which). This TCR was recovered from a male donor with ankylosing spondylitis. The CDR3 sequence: CATSARQGWSTEAFF. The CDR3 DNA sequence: TGTGCCACCAGCGCTCGACAGGGTTGGAGCACTGAAGCTTTCTTT.